These 7 T cell receptor beta chains were all obtained from the same sample, sequenced in a study of T cell responses to AZD1222 COVID-19 vaccine. Using immunoSEQ multiplex PCR, the repertoire was profiled, and TCRdb retains in-frame clones only, with some absent. Found here are 120,000 or so clones, roughly 88% of them singletons; the top ten hold about 1.6%. Material: peripheral blood, obtained on day 0 of AZD1222 vaccination. The receptors were gathered from an adult in good health.

The chain uses TRBV30 and TRBJ1-5; D is possibly TRBD1 (5 bases). CDR1 and CDR2 (germline): GTSNPN, SVGIG (reference sequence). This CDR3 comprises 15 residues. Trimming removed 0 bases from V and 3 bases from J, with 12 bases in between. The CDR3 sequence is CAWSVRQGPNQPQHF. DNA for the CDR3: TGTGCCTGGAGTGTACGGCAGGGCCCCAATCAGCCCCAGCATTTT.

This clone was observed a handful of times. The chain joins TRBV20-1 to TRBJ1-5; no clear D. The CDR3 is made up of 13 amino acids. Germline assignment: CDR1 DFQATT and CDR2 SNEGSKA (reference sequence). Trimming left V 3 bases short and J 3 bases short, with 9 bases between. The CDR3, as DNA: TGCAGTGCTAGTAGGAGCCTCAATCAGCCCCAGCATTTT. It encodes CSASRSLNQPQHF.

This chain uses TRBV15 with TRBJ1-5; the D is unclear. V was pared by 0 bases and J by 2 bases, with 14 bases between. Germline V gives CDR1 LNHNV, CDR2 YYDKDF (reference sequence). The CDR3 is made up of 17 amino acids. CDR3 in DNA: TGTGCCACCAGCAGAGATGGGCCGACCCTTCGCAATCAGCCCCAGCATTTT. Its protein product is CATSRDGPTLRNQPQHF. Complete variable domain (other parts from reference TRBV15 and TRBJ1-5): DAMVIQNPRYQVTQFGKPVTLSCSQTLNHNVMYWYQQKSSQAPKLLFHYYDKDFNNEADTPDNFQSRRPNTSFCFLDIRSPGLGDTAMYLCATSRDGPTLRNQPQHFGDGTRLSIL.

This clone has a handful of counts. The same CDR3 also results from other DNA sequences found in this sample. The rearrangement links TRBV7-9 to TRBJ1-6, with a tentative D call TRBD1 (6 bases). The CDR3 spans 15 residues. Germline V lookup: CDR1 SEHNR, CDR2 FQNEAQ (reference sequence). V lost 1 base, J lost 6 bases, and 10 bases lay in between. Here the CDR3 reads CASSLDRVGNSPLHF. The CDR3 DNA sequence: TGTGCCAGCAGCTTAGACAGGGTCGGTAATTCACCCCTCCACTTT.

This rearrangement joins TRBV29-1 to TRBJ2-7; no firm D call. This CDR3 spans 12 amino acids. V lost 0 bases and J lost 6, with 9 bases in between. CDR1 is SQVTM, CDR2 ANQGSEA, per germline. CDR3 loop: CSVEDRYSEQYF. Here the CDR3 DNA reads TGCAGCGTTGAAGATCGCTACAGCGAGCAGTACTTC.

The chain has TRBV5-1 and TRBJ1-2; D uncertain. The germline gives CDR1 SGHRS, CDR2 YFSETQ. The CDR3 totals 13 residues. Trimming cost V 3 bases and J 4 bases, with 10 bases left between them. The CDR3 loop reads CASSSDGSYGYTF. DNA for the CDR3: TGCGCCAGCAGCTCGGACGGCTCCTATGGCTACACCTTC.

The DNA for the CDR3 is TGCGCCAGCAAGAGGTCAGAGACCCAGTACTTC. Amino acid sequence: CASKRSETQYF. The chain links TRBV5-1 to TRBJ2-5, with D uncertain. The CDR3 covers 11 residues. V gave up 6 bases and J gave up 4 bases, with 7 bases separating them. The germline gives CDR1 SGHRS, CDR2 YFSETQ.